One and the same sample provided the 18 T cell receptor beta chains below, sequenced in a study of T-cell memory formation after mild COVID-19. TCRdb reprocessed the 5' RACE reads via MiXCR and lists one record per CDR3 protein. The sample carries 500,000 to 650,000 distinct CDR3 sequences, less than 25% recorded once. Sequencing used PBMCs or a T cell subset sorted from them (not recorded which). The receptors were gathered from an adult woman who had mild COVID-19 (a few samples of this study predate the infection). Cell type and time point are not known.

This clonotype was seen many times. This rearrangement joins TRBV5-1 to TRBJ1-1; D not certain. Trimming cost V 0 bases and J 3 bases, with 6 bases left between them. CDR1 and CDR2 from the germline V gene are SGHRS and YFSETQ. The CDR3 has 13 amino acids. CDR3 residues: CASSLVGDTEAFF. As DNA, the CDR3 is TGCGCCAGCAGCTTGGTGGGAGACACTGAAGCTTTCTTT.

The V gene is TRBV29-1, the J gene TRBJ2-3; perhaps TRBD2 as D (6 bases). The CDR3 is made up of 12 amino acids. V lost 7 bases, J lost 1 base, and 9 bases lay in between. Germline CDR1 SQVTM, CDR2 ANQGSEA. CDR3: CSGDLGTDTQYF. For the CDR3, the DNA is TGCAGCGGGGACTTGGGCACAGATACGCAGTATTTT.

This clonotype was seen only a few times. The chain employs TRBV11-2 and TRBJ2-3; D not resolved. CDR1 and CDR2 (germline): SGHAT, FQNNGV. The CDR3 totals 15 residues. V was trimmed by 4 bases and J by 6 bases, leaving 17 bases between them. In DNA, the CDR3 is TGTGCCAGCAGCTCATCGACTTGGCGTCATGATACGCAGTATTTT. Translating gives CASSSSTWRHDTQYF.

There are a few counts of this clonotype. CDR3 protein: CASSLAQKEKLFF. The DNA for the CDR3 is TGTGCCAGCAGCCTGGCACAAAAGGAAAAACTGTTTTTT. V gene TRBV7-6 combines with J gene TRBJ1-4; D gene uncertain. Germline V gene lookup returns CDR1 SGHVS and CDR2 FNYEAQ. This CDR3 has 13 residues. The V end was cut by 5 bases, the J end by 8 bases, with 12 bases between.

This clonotype was counted a few times. The chain is built from TRBV7-6 and TRBJ2-3; the D call may be TRBD1 or TRBD2 (6 bases each). Trimming left V 0 bases short and J 0 bases short, with 10 bases between. This CDR3 contains 16 residues. From germline, CDR1 is SGHVS and CDR2 FNYEAQ. The chain's CDR3 is CASSLAWGASTDTQYF. CDR3 in DNA: TGTGCCAGCAGCTTAGCGTGGGGGGCGAGCACAGATACGCAGTATTTT.

The chain links TRBV6-5 to TRBJ2-7; D is undetermined. The germline V and J ends were trimmed by 7 bases and 6 bases, with 16 bases remaining between them. Germline V lookup: CDR1 MNHEY, CDR2 SVGAGI. The length of the CDR3 is 13 residues. DNA of the CDR3: TGTGCCAGCACCCCCCGGCGAGCGTTCGAGCAGTACTTC. It translates to CASTPRRAFEQYF.

In this sample, this clonotype turned up many times. This chain links TRBV12-3 or TRBV12-4 with TRBJ2-7, with D uncertain. CDR3 size: 14 residues. Between the trimmed V and J ends, which lost 6 bases and 1 base, there was a span of 13 bases. CDR3: CASSRSTVSYEQYF. The CDR3 DNA reads as TGTGCCAGCAGCCGCTCGACGGTTTCCTACGAGCAGTACTTC.

This clonotype was seen more than once but under ten times. The CDR3 spells CASSPVGSPYNEQFF. The DNA of the CDR3 is TGTGCCAGCAGTCCGGTGGGCAGCCCCTACAATGAGCAGTTCTTC. The chain has TRBV27 and TRBJ2-1; unclear D gene. Trimming cost V 5 bases and J 2 bases, with 13 bases left between them. Germline V gene data show CDR1 as MNHEY and CDR2 as SMNVEV (reference sequence). The length of the CDR3 is 15 residues.

This chain uses TRBV20-1 with TRBJ1-3; D not resolved. Germline CDR1 and CDR2: DFQATT and SNEGSKA (reference sequence). The CDR3 has 14 residues. The V end was cut by 3 bases, the J end by 0 bases, with 9 bases between. Written as DNA, the CDR3 is TGCAGTGCTAGCGAGCCGCTCTCTGGAAACACCATATATTTT. This translates into CSASEPLSGNTIYF.

This clonotype was observed many times. J is TRBJ2-5 and V is TRBV5-4, with TRBD2 as a possible D gene (6 bases). Between the trimmed V and J ends, which lost 6 bases and 4 bases, there was a span of 19 bases. Germline CDR1 and CDR2: SGHNT and YYREEE (reference sequence). The CDR3 contains 15 residues. CDR3 coding DNA: TGTGCCAGCACCCCCGGAGGGCAGGGAGGAGAGACCCAGTACTTC. It is translated as CASTPGGQGGETQYF. Combining the CDR3 with reference TRBV5-4 and TRBJ2-5 gives the whole variable domain ETGVTQSPTHLIKTRGQQVTLRCSSQSGHNTVSWYQQALGQGPQFIFQYYREEENGRGNFPPRFSGLQFPNYSSELNVNALELDDSALYLCASTPGGQGGETQYFGPGTRLLVL.

As DNA, the CDR3 is TGCGCCAGCAGCTTGGGTGGCCCTAGGCAAGAGACCCAGTACTTC. It codes for CASSLGGPRQETQYF. The chain employs TRBV5-1 and TRBJ2-5; D is unclear. CDR1 and CDR2 from the germline V gene are SGHRS and YFSETQ. The CDR3 runs 15 residues. V gave up 0 bases and J gave up 2 bases, with 11 bases separating them. The whole variable domain, remainder taken from reference TRBV5-1 and TRBJ2-5, is KAGVTQTPRYLIKTRGQQVTLSCSPISGHRSVSWYQQTPGQGLQFLFEYFSETQRNKGNFPGRFSGRQFSNSRSEMNVSTLELGDSALYLCASSLGGPRQETQYFGPGTRLLVL.

This clonotype occurred a few times. The chain links TRBV5-1 to TRBJ2-3; no clear D. In germline, CDR1 is SGHRS, CDR2 YFSETQ. CDR3 size: 15 residues. The V end was cut by 0 bases, the J end by 4 bases, with 12 bases between. The CDR3, as DNA: TGCGCCAGCAGCTTGGAGCCCAACGCAGCAGATACGCAGTATTTT. Translating it yields CASSLEPNAADTQYF.

This rearrangement joins TRBV12-3 or TRBV12-4 to TRBJ1-1; 7 nucleotides align to TRBD1. The CDR3 runs to 14 residues. Trimming cost V 6 bases and J 5 bases; bases outside gene matches: 9. CDR3 loop: CASRQTGRGTEAFF. For the CDR3, the DNA is TGTGCCAGCAGGCAGACAGGGAGAGGTACTGAAGCTTTCTTT.

This chain connects TRBV20-1 to TRBJ1-5; tentatively, D is TRBD1 (5 bases). V dropped 2 bases and J dropped 2 bases, with 13 bases sitting between them. Germline loops: CDR1 DFQATT, CDR2 SNEGSKA (reference sequence). The CDR3 spans 15 residues. Here the CDR3 DNA reads TGCAGTGCTAGAAGAGGGGAGGGAGGCAATCAGCCCCAGCATTTT. Its protein product is CSARRGEGGNQPQHF.

V is TRBV14 and J is TRBJ1-1; D perhaps matches TRBD1 (6 bases). The CDR3 spans 13 residues. Trimming took 4 bases from V and 8 from J, leaving 14 bases between them. Germline-derived CDR1 and CDR2 are SGHDN and FVKESK. The CDR3: CASSPRVTGEAFF. CDR3 DNA: TGTGCCAGCAGCCCCAGGGTTACAGGGGAAGCTTTCTTT.

This clonotype was counted a few times. The chain uses TRBV7-2 and TRBJ2-7; TRBD2 agrees at 15 bases. The CDR3 totals 20 residues. Per germline, CDR1 SGHTA and CDR2 FQGNSA. V lost 2 bases to trimming and J lost 2 bases; unmatched junction nucleotides: 13. The CDR3 region has the DNA TGTGCCAGCAGCTTATATGTGCCCGGACTAGCGGGAGGGCCCGCCTACGAGCAGTACTTC. As protein: CASSLYVPGLAGGPAYEQYF.

The chain is built from TRBV7-9 and TRBJ1-1; tentative D call: TRBD1 (6 bases). Trimming took off 6 bases at V and 6 bases at J, with 20 bases between the two ends. The germline gives CDR1 SEHNR, CDR2 FQNEAQ (reference sequence). CDR3 length equals 15 residues. The CDR3 nucleotides are TGTGCCAGCAGGGCAGGAGGGGGTGCGTGGGCTGAAGCTTTCTTT. This encodes CASRAGGGAWAEAFF. Using reference TRBV7-9 and TRBJ1-1 for the parts outside the CDR3, the full variable domain is DTGVSQNPRHKITKRGQNVTFRCDPISEHNRLYWYRQTLGQGPEFLTYFQNEAQLEKSRLLSDRFSAERPKGSFSTLEIQRTEQGDSAMYLCASRAGGGAWAEAFFGQGTRLTVV.

The chain joins TRBV27 to TRBJ2-5, with 8 bases that match TRBD2. Germline trimming cut 2 bases from V and 5 bases from J; bases unmatched to any gene: 10. The CDR3 runs to 16 residues. Germline CDR1 is MNHEY and CDR2 is SMNVEV (reference sequence). In nucleotides, the CDR3 is TGTGCCAGCAGTTTAGAGGGGAGCGGGAGAAGGGAGACCCAGTACTTC. Translation gives CASSLEGSGRRETQYF.